This is a list of T cell receptor beta chains from one sample in a study of T cells expressing NK-cell markers. TCRdb reworked the 5' RACE reads into one entry per CDR3 protein, no DNA. This sample's table reports roughly 430,000 distinct CDR3 sequences. The sequenced sample consisted of blood T cells: a sorted CD56 or NKG2C T cell subset, CD4+ or CD8+ T cells, or bulk PBMC T cells (not recorded which). All receptors derive from a woman aged 18 to 75 in good health. Both conserved end residues are part of each CDR3.

V,J,CDR3
TRBV6-5,TRBJ1-1,CASSYSLGDTEAFF
TRBV28,TRBJ2-5,CASGDSLETQYF
TRBV12-3/TRBV12-4,TRBJ2-5,CASSLVVGVRRLETQYF
TRBV5-1,TRBJ2-1,CASSLAPAHSSGNNEQFF
TRBV5-4,TRBJ2-1,CASSSGTRGYNEQFF
TRBV6-2/TRBV6-3,TRBJ2-7,CASSYPSESYEQYF
TRBV12-3/TRBV12-4,TRBJ2-3,CASSGVNTQYF
TRBV12-3/TRBV12-4,TRBJ1-5,CASRATGMGPQHF
TRBV4-3,TRBJ2-4,CASSQEGGGTAKNIQYF
TRBV7-9,TRBJ2-5,CASSFLEETQYF
TRBV5-1,TRBJ2-1,CASSSYGTGLYNEQFF
TRBV29-1,TRBJ1-3,CSVAQGASNTIYF
TRBV6-1,TRBJ2-1,CASTQAGGPHNEQFF
TRBV5-1,TRBJ1-2,CASSWGDRGPSDTF
TRBV20-1,TRBJ2-7,CSASGRAASYEQYF
TRBV2,TRBJ2-1,CASRRGGNNEQFF
TRBV12-3/TRBV12-4,TRBJ1-6,CASSSGTLNSPLHF
TRBV20-1,TRBJ2-7,CSASSGLAGSREQYF
TRBV27,TRBJ2-7,CASSLTGGTVYEQYF
TRBV19,TRBJ1-5,CASSMYTGGQPQHF
TRBV2,TRBJ2-7,CASSRASGNYEQYF
TRBV12-3/TRBV12-4,TRBJ2-7,CARRQSSYEQYF
TRBV19,TRBJ2-2,CASRGREGRGGELFF
TRBV6-5,TRBJ2-5,CASSYELPETQYF
TRBV5-5,TRBJ2-3,CASSLAASSTDTQYF
TRBV3-1,TRBJ2-3,CASSPTGDTQYF
TRBV4-1,TRBJ1-2,CASSQVRGGLSGYTF
TRBV7-9,TRBJ1-1,CASSRPNTDTEAFF
TRBV20-1,TRBJ2-7,CSARDRLAGINEQYF
TRBV30,TRBJ1-1,CAWKGDAAGAFF
TRBV19,TRBJ1-5,CASSNGQPQHF
TRBV15,TRBJ2-5,CATSPGQLQETQYF
TRBV5-1,TRBJ2-1,CASSFRTSGFYNEQFF
TRBV6-5,TRBJ1-1,CASSYSSGGTEAFF
TRBV6-1,TRBJ2-5,CASTLTSGGLQETQYF
TRBV10-2,TRBJ2-6,CASSASGAGANVLTF
TRBV7-2,TRBJ2-7,CASTQGSHEQYF
TRBV7-9,TRBJ2-5,CAGGGSWQETQYF
TRBV7-2,TRBJ2-7,CASSLAGTTTYEQYF
TRBV18,TRBJ2-1,CASSPMSNEQFF
TRBV5-1,TRBJ1-1,CASSSDGQGNTEAFF
TRBV28,TRBJ1-5,CASSSRDRGRFQPQHF
TRBV5-1,TRBJ2-7,CASSLGGQPSYEQYF
TRBV11-2,TRBJ2-5,CASSLGVSGGQNQETQYF
TRBV20-1,TRBJ2-1,CSARPGLALPNEQFF
TRBV24-1,TRBJ2-3,CATSDLPAGGAGTQYF
TRBV6-5,TRBJ1-5,CASSYVPGYQPQHF
TRBV18,TRBJ2-2,CASSPPARAGTGELFF
TRBV7-9,TRBJ2-2,CASSPRSGARGTGELFF
TRBV7-2,TRBJ2-7,CASSIRGDEQYF
TRBV6-2/TRBV6-3,TRBJ1-4,CASTRNGGKLFF
TRBV11-2,TRBJ2-1,CASSSPGGISYNEQFF
TRBV7-9,TRBJ2-3,CASSFGSTDTQYF
TRBV5-1,TRBJ2-6,CASSGQGIRDYSGANVLTF
TRBV27,TRBJ2-7,CASGSTYEQYF
TRBV9,TRBJ1-2,CASRGQGGNYGYTF
TRBV14,TRBJ2-3,CASSQYRGDTQYF
TRBV20-1,TRBJ2-1,CSAAPVAEQFF
TRBV7-2,TRBJ1-1,CASSTRTGEAFF
TRBV11-2,TRBJ1-2,CASSLFMGQDTFNYGYTF